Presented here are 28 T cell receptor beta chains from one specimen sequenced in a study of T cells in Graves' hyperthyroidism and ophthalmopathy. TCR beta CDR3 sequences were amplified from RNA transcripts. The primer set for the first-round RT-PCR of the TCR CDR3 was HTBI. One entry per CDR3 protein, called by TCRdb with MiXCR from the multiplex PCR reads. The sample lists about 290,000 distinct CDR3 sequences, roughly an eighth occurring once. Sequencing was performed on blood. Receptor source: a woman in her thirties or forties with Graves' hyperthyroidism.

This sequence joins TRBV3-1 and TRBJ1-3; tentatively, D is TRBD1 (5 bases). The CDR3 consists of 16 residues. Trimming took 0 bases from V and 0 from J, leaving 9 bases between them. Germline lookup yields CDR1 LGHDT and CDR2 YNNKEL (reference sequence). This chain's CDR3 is CASSQDRGASGNTIYF. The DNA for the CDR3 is TGTGCCAGCAGCCAAGACCGCGGGGCCTCTGGAAACACCATATATTTT.

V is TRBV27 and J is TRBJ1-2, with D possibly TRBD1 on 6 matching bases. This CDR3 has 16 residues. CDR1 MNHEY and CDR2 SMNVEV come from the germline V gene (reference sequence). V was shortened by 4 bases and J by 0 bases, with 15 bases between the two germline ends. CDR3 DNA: TGTGCCAGCAGTTCCTACGGACAGAGAACTAACTATGGCTACACCTTC. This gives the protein CASSSYGQRTNYGYTF.

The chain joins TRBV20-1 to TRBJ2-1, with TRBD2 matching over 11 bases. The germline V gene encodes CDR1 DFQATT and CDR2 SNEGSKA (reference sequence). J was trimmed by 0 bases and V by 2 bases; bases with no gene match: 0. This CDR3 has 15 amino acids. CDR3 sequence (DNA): TGCAGTGCTAGACTAGCGGGAGGCTCCTACAATGAGCAGTTCTTC. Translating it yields CSARLAGGSYNEQFF.

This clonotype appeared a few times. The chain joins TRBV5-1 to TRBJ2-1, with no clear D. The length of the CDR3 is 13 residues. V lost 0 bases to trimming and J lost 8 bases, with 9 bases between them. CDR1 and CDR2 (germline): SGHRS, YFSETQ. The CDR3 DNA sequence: TGCGCCAGCAGCTTGGCTTCCGAGTATGAGCAGTTCTTC. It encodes CASSLASEYEQFF.

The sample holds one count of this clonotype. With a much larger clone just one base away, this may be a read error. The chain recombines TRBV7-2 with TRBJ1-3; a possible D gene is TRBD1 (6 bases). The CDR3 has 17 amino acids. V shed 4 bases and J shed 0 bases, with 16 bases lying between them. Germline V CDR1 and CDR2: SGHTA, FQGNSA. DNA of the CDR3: TGTGCCAGCAGCTCCCACGGGGGCGCCTTCTCTGGAAACACCATATATTTT. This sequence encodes CASSSHGGAFSGNTIYF.

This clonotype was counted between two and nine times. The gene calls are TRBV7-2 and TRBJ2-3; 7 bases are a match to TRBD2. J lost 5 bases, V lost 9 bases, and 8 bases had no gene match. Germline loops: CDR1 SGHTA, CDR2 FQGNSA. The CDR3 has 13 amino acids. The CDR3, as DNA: TGTGCCAGACCTAGCGGACCCCGAGATACGCAGTATTTT. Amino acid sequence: CARPSGPRDTQYF.

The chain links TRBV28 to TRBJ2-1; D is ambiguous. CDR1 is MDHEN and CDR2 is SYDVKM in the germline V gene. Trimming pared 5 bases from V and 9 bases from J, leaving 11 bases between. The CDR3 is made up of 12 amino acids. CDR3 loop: CASSPVSVEQFF. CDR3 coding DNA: TGTGCCAGCAGTCCCGTATCGGTTGAGCAGTTCTTC.

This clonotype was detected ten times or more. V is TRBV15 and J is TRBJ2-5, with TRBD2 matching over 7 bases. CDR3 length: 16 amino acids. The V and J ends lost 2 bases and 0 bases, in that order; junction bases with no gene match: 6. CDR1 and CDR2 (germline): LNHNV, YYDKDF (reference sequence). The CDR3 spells CATSRWDGGYQETQYF. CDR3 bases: TGTGCCACCAGCAGATGGGACGGGGGGTACCAAGAGACCCAGTACTTC.

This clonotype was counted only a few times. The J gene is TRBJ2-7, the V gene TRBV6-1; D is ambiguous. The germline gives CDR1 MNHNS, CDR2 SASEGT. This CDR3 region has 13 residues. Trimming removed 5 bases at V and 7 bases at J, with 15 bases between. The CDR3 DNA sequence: TGTGCCAGCAGTCCCGTCGGTGGTAGGGAGCAGTACTTC. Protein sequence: CASSPVGGREQYF.

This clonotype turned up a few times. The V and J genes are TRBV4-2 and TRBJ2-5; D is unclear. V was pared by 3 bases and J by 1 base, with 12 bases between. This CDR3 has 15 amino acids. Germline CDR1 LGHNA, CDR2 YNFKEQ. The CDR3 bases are TGTGCCAGCAGCCATTTCGACACGGGCCAAGAGACCCAGTACTTC. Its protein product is CASSHFDTGQETQYF.

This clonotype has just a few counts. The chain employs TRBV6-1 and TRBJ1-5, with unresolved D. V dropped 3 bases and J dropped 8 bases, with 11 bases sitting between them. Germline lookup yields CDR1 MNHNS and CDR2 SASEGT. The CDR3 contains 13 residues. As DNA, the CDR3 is TGTGCCAGCAGTGACCGGGAGTTCGAGCCCCAGCATTTT. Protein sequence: CASSDREFEPQHF.

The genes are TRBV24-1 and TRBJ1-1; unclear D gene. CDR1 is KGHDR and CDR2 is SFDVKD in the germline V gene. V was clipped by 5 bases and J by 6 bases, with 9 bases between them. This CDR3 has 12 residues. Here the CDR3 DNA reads TGTGCCACCAGTGGCGACGGGCCTGAAGCTTTCTTT. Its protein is CATSGDGPEAFF.

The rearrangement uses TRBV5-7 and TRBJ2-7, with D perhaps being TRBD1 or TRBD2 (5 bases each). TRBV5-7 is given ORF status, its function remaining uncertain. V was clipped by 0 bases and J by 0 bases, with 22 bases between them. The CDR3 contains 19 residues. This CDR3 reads CASSLAQAGTGWYSYEQYF. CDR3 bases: TGTGCCAGCAGCTTGGCCCAGGCAGGGACGGGGTGGTACTCCTACGAGCAGTACTTC.

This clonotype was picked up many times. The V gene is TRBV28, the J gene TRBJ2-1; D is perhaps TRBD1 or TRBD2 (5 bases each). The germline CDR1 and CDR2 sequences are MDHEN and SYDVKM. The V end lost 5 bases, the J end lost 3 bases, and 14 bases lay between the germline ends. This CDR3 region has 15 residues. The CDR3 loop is CASSAPGDGYNEQFF. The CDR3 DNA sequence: TGTGCCAGCAGTGCCCCCGGGGACGGCTACAATGAGCAGTTCTTC.

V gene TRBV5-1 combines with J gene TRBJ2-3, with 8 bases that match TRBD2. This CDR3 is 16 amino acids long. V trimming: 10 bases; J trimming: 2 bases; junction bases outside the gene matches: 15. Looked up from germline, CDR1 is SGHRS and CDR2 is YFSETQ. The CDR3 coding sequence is TGCGCCTGCTATAGCGGGACCCTTAACTCCACAGATACGCAGTATTTT. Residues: CACYSGTLNSTDTQYF. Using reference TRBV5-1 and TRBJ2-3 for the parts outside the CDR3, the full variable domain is KAGVTQTPRYLIKTRGQQVTLSCSPISGHRSVSWYQQTPGQGLQFLFEYFSETQRNKGNFPGRFSGRQFSNSRSEMNVSTLELGDSALYLCACYSGTLNSTDTQYFGPGTRLTVL.

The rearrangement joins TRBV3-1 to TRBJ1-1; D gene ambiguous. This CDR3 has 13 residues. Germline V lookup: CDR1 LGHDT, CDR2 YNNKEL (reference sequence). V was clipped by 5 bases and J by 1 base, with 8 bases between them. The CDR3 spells CASSSEKNTEAFF. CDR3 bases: TGTGCCAGCAGCTCCGAAAAGAACACTGAAGCTTTCTTT.

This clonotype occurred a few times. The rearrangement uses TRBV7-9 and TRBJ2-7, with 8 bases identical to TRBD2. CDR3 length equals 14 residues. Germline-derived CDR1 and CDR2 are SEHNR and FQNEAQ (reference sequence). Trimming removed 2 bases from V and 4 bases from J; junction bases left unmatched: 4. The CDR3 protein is CASSLSGGHYEQYF. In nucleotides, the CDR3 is TGTGCCAGCAGCTTAAGCGGGGGCCATTACGAGCAGTACTTC.

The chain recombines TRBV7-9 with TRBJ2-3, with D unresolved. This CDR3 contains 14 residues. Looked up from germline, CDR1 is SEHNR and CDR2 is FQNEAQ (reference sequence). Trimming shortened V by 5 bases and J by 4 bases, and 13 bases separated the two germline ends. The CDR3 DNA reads TGTGCCAGCAGCCCGACCGCCTTATCAGATACGCAGTATTTT. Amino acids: CASSPTALSDTQYF.

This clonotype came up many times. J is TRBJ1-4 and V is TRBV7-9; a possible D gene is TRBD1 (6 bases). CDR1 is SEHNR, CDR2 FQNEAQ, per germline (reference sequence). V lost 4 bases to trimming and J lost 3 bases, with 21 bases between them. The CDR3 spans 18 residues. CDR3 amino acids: CASSSSKLMTGSNEKLFF. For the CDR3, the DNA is TGTGCCAGCAGCTCCAGCAAGTTAATGACAGGATCTAATGAAAAACTGTTTTTT.

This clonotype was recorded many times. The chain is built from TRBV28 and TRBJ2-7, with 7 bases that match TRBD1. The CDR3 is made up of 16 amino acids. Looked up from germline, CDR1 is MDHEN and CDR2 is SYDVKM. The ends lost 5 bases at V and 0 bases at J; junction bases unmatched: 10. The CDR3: CASSLHDRASSYEQYF. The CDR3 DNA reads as TGTGCCAGCAGTCTCCACGACAGGGCGAGCTCCTACGAGCAGTACTTC.

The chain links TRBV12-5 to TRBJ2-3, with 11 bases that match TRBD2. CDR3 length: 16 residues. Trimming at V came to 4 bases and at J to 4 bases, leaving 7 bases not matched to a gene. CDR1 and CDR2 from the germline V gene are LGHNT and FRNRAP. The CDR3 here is CASGSPTSGGADTQYF. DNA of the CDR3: TGTGCTAGTGGTTCCCCAACTAGCGGGGGAGCAGATACGCAGTATTTT.

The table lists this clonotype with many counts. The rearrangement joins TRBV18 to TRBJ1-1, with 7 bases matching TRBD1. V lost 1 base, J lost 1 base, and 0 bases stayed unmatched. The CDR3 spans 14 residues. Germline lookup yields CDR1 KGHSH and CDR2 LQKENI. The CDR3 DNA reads TGTGCCAGCTCACCACAGGGGGCGAACACTGAAGCTTTCTTT. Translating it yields CASSPQGANTEAFF.

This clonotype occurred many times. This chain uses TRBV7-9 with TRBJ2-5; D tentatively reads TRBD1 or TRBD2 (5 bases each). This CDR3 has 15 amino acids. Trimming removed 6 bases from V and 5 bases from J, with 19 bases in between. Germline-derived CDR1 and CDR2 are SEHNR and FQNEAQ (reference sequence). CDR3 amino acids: CASRSTGTTRETQYF. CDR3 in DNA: TGTGCCAGCAGATCGACCGGGACGACTCGCGAGACCCAGTACTTC.

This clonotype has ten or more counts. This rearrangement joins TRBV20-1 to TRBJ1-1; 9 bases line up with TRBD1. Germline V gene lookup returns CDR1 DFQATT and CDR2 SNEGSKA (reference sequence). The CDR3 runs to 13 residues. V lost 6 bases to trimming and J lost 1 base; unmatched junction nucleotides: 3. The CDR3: CSAPGQGNTEAFF. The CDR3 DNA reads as TGCAGTGCCCCGGGACAGGGGAACACTGAAGCTTTCTTT.

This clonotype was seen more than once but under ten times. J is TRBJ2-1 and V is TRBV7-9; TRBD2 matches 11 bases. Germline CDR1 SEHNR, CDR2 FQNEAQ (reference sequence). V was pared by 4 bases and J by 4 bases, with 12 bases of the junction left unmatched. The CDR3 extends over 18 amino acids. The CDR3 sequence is CASSSVSGRAAEYNEQFF. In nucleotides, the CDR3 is TGTGCCAGCAGCTCCGTTAGCGGGAGGGCCGCCGAGTACAATGAGCAGTTCTTC.

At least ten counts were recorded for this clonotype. The CDR3 region has the DNA TGTGCCAGCAGTGATAGGCCACCAATGGGCACAGATACGCAGTATTTT. Protein product: CASSDRPPMGTDTQYF. The V call is TRBV2, the J call TRBJ2-3; D not certain. CDR3 length: 16 amino acids. Germline loops: CDR1 SNHLY, CDR2 FYNNEI. Trimming took off 3 bases at V and 1 base at J, with 14 bases between the two ends.

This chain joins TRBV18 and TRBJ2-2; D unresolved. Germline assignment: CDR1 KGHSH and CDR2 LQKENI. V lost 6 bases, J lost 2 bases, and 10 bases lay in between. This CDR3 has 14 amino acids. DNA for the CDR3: TGTGCCAGCTCTCGACGACCCAACACCGGGGAGCTGTTTTTT. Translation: CASSRRPNTGELFF. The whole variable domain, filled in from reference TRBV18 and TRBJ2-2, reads NAGVMQNPRHLVRRRGQEARLRCSPMKGHSHVYWYRQLPEEGLKFMVYLQKENIIDESGMPKERFSAEFPKEGPSILRIQQVVRGDSAAYFCASSRRPNTGELFFGEGSRLTVL.

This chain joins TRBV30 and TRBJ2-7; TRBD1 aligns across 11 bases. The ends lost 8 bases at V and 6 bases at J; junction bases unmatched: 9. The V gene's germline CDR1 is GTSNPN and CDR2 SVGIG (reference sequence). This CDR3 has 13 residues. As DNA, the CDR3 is TGTGCCACGAGGACAGGGGGCGCCTTCGAGCAGTACTTC. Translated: CATRTGGAFEQYF.